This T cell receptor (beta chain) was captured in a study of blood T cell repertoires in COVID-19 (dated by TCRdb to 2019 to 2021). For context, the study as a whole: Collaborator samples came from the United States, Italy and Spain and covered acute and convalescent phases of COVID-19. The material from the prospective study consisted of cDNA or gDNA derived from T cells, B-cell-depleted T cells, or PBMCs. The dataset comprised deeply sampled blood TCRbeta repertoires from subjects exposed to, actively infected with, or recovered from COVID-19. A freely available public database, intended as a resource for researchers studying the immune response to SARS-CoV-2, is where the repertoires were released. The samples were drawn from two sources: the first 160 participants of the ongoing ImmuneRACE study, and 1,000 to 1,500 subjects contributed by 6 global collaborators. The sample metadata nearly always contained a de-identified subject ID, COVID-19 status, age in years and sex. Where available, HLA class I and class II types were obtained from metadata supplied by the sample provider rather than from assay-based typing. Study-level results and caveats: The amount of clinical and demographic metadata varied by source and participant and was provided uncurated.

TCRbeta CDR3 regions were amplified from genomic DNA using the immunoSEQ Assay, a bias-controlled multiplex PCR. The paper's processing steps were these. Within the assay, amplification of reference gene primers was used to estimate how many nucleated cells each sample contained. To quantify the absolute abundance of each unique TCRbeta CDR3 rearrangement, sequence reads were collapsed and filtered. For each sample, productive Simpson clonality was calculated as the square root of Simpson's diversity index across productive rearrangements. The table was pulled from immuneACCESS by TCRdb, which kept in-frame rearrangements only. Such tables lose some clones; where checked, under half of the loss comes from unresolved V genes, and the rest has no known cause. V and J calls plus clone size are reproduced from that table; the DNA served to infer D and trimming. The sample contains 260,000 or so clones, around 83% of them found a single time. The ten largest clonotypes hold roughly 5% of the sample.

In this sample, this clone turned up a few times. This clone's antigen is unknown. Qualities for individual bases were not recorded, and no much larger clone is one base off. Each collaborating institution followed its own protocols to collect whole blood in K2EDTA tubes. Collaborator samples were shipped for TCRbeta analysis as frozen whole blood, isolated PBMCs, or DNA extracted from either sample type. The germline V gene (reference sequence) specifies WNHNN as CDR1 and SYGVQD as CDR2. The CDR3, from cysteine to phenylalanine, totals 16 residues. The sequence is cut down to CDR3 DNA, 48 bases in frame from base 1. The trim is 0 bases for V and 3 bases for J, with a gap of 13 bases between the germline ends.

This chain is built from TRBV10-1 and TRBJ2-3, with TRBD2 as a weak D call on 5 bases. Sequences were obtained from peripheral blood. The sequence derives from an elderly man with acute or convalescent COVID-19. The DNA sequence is TGCGCCAGCAGTGAGTCCGCTAGCCCTGGTACAGATACGCAGTATTTT. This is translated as CASSESASPGTDTQYF.